This T cell receptor (beta chain) derives from a study of low-dose radiotherapy and immunotherapy resistance in tumors. CDR3 size: 15 residues. Time point of the sample: before trial treatment. TRAV- and TRBV-specific primers primed first-strand cDNA, covering alpha and beta chains. Over roughly 20 PCR cycles, TCRs were amplified from a constant-region primer and V-primer adapter. TCRdb re-analysed the reads in MiXCR, keeping a single row per CDR3 protein. Of more than 85,000 distinct CDR3 sequences listed, 9.4% were seen once; the top ten hold under 1.1%. Many counts were recorded for this clonotype.

The chain links TRBV21-1 to TRBJ1-5; the DNA was not compared with TRBD1, the D call given in the table. TRBV21-1 is deemed a pseudogene. This sequence originates from a male donor with prostate cancer. The sample here was PBMCs, taken before treatment. Written as DNA, the CDR3 is TGTGCCAGCAGCAAAGTAAGGGGGCGGATTCAGCCCCAGCATTTT. Protein: CASSKVRGRIQPQHF.